The text below deals with one TCR beta chain. From germline, CDR1 is SGDLS and CDR2 YYNGEE. The CDR3 totals 12 residues. Trimming stripped 4 bases from V and 7 bases from J, with 11 bases between. A Seattle source enrolled patients during active infection and followed them longitudinally. The data belong to a study of blood T cell repertoires in COVID-19. Whole-study context: From T cells, B-cell-depleted T cells, or PBMCs came the material, which was cDNA or gDNA.

In the original analysis: It was from reference gene primer amplification that nucleated cell counts were estimated. The data were produced by immunoSEQ multiplex PCR, yet TCRdb's version contains in-frame clones alone and is incomplete. V, J and clone size derive from that table, while D and trimming were established from the DNA sequence. Of about 170,000 clones in the sample, around 85% were seen once. The genes are TRBV9 and TRBJ1-2; a weak D match, TRBD1 (5 bases). The TCR comes from a woman aged 80 or over with COVID-19, enrolled during active disease. The sample consisted of peripheral blood. CDR3 region: CASSLGHLGYTF. The CDR3 DNA is TGTGCCAGCAGCCTAGGACACCTTGGCTACACCTTC. Filled out from reference TRBV9 and TRBJ1-2, the complete variable domain reads DSGVTQTPKHLITATGQRVTLRCSPRSGDLSVYWYQQSLDQGLQFLIQYYNGEERAKGNILERFSAQQFPDLHSELNLSSLELGDSALYFCASSLGHLGYTFGSGTRLTVV.